Shown below are 18 T cell receptor beta chains from a single sample sequenced in a study of read filtering for tumor transcriptome and immune sequencing. The library was built from around 0.4 ug RNA with molecular barcoded adaptors for alpha/delta and beta/gamma chains. TCRdb re-called the reads through MiXCR, storing one row per CDR3 protein. Here the sample spans some 41,000 distinct CDR3 sequences, roughly 13% being singletons. Sequencing was done on a sample of a population of CD138-negative cells sorted from bone marrow. The source of these receptors is a donor over 35 with multiple myeloma.

This clonotype was observed a handful of times. The chain recombines TRBV7-2 with TRBJ2-7; 9 nucleotides line up with TRBD1. The ends lost 5 bases at V and 5 bases at J; junction bases unmatched: 13. The CDR3 spans 16 residues. Germline CDR1 is SGHTA and CDR2 is FQGNSA. For the CDR3, the DNA is TGTGCCAGCAGCCCCCGAGGGGTACAGGGGGCCAACGAGCAGTACTTC. This codes for CASSPRGVQGANEQYF.

Comments on this clonotype: Mismatch with germline at one junction end may stem from a read error. The chain recombines TRBV29-1 with TRBJ2-1; 9 bases align to TRBD1. This CDR3 has 12 residues. Germline values: CDR1 SQVTM, CDR2 ANQGSEA. The DNA for the CDR3 is TGCAGCGTCAGGACAGGGGTAAATGCGCAGTTCTTC. Its translation is CSVRTGVNAQFF.

This clonotype was seen ten or more times. The chain joins TRBV6-2 or TRBV6-3 to TRBJ2-1; 7 bases map to TRBD1. Trimming took 6 bases from V and 8 from J; bases not matched to a gene: 4. Germline CDR1 MNHEY, CDR2 SVGEGT. The CDR3 has 12 amino acids. The CDR3 reads CASSRQGYEQFF. CDR3 in DNA: TGTGCCAGCAGCCGACAGGGATATGAGCAGTTCTTC.

By its share, this clonotype is medium-sized. The chain's CDR3 is CSVKSGSGRLNNEQFF. For the CDR3, the DNA is TGCAGCGTTAAGTCGGGTAGCGGGAGACTAAACAATGAGCAGTTCTTC. This chain connects TRBV29-1 to TRBJ2-1; TRBD2 matches 9 bases. CDR1 and CDR2 (germline): SQVTM, ANQGSEA. J lost 5 bases, V lost 5 bases, and 13 bases had no gene match. This CDR3 spans 16 amino acids.

This clonotype came up many times. The V gene is TRBV6-6, the J gene TRBJ2-1; D is ambiguous. The V and J ends lost 6 bases and 9 bases respectively, with 15 bases between them. CDR3 length: 13 residues. CDR1 is MNHNY and CDR2 is SVGAGI in the germline V gene (reference sequence). The CDR3 DNA is TGTGCCAGCAGCCATAACGTGGGATCTGAGCAGTTCTTC. This encodes CASSHNVGSEQFF.

In its sample, this clonotype was seen many times. This chain links TRBV20-1 with TRBJ2-7; D gene ambiguous. This CDR3 spans 15 amino acids. Germline V gives CDR1 DFQATT, CDR2 SNEGSKA (reference sequence). V was shortened by 6 bases and J by 2 bases, with 20 bases between the two germline ends. The CDR3 loop reads CSAIGRLALPYEQYF. CDR3 sequence (DNA): TGCAGTGCCATTGGGCGGTTGGCCTTGCCCTACGAGCAGTACTTC.

This clonotype was observed at least ten times. The chain couples TRBV20-1 to TRBJ2-3; D is ambiguous. The CDR3 contains 12 residues. Germline values: CDR1 DFQATT, CDR2 SNEGSKA (reference sequence). V gave up 0 bases and J gave up 4 bases, with 5 bases separating them. CDR3 sequence reads: CSARDVADTQYF. The CDR3 region has the DNA TGCAGTGCTAGAGATGTGGCAGATACGCAGTATTTT.

The gene calls are TRBV11-2 and TRBJ2-5; 7 bases match TRBD2. This CDR3 is built from 14 residues. The germline CDR1 and CDR2 sequences are SGHAT and FQNNGV. With V trimmed by 3 bases and J by 1 base, 2 bases remained unmatched. The CDR3 coding sequence is TGTGCCAGCAGCTTTTCTAGCGGCCAAGAGACCCAGTACTTC. This sequence encodes CASSFSSGQETQYF.

Concerning this clonotype: Germline is not matched at one junction end, which may reflect a read error. This chain joins TRBV6-2 or TRBV6-3 and TRBJ2-5; TRBD1 aligns across 8 bases. The CDR3 loop spans 15 amino acids. The germline V gene encodes CDR1 MNHEY and CDR2 SVGEGT. The CDR3 loop is CVSTEARTGRETQYF. The CDR3 nucleotides are TGTGTCAGCACCGAGGCCCGGACAGGGCGGGAGACCCAGTACTTC.

Details on this clonotype: This likely traces to a read error, being one base from a far larger clone. The chain uses TRBV7-2 and TRBJ2-1, with D tentatively TRBD2 (6 bases). Germline V gene data show CDR1 as SGHTA and CDR2 as FQGNSA. Trimming pared 4 bases from V and 1 base from J, leaving 14 bases between. The CDR3 extends over 16 amino acids. The DNA of the CDR3 is TGTGCCAGCAGCTCACAGGCCGGGGGTTCCTACAATGAGCAGTTCTTC. Translation: CASSSQAGGSYNEQFF.

This clonotype was found many times. The chain recombines TRBV12-3 or TRBV12-4 with TRBJ2-7; D call uncertain. This CDR3 region has 12 residues. V lost 6 bases to trimming and J lost 5 bases, with 11 bases between them. CDR3 protein: CASSQNRNEQYF. The DNA of the CDR3 is TGTGCCAGCAGCCAGAATAGGAACGAGCAGTACTTC.

In its sample, this clonotype was seen a few times. This rearrangement joins TRBV2 to TRBJ2-2; the D gene is possibly TRBD2 (5 bases). Trimming stripped 5 bases from V and 7 bases from J, with 11 bases between. This CDR3 contains 13 residues. The germline V gene encodes CDR1 SNHLY and CDR2 FYNNEI. This chain's CDR3 is CASSSTRDGELFF. The CDR3 DNA reads TGTGCCAGCAGTTCGACGAGGGACGGGGAGCTGTTTTTT. Looking up the rest from reference TRBV2 and TRBJ2-2 gives the full variable domain: EPEVTQTPSHQVTQMGQEVILRCVPISNHLYFYWYRQILGQKVEFLVSFYNNEISEKSEIFDDQFSVERPDGSNFTLKIRSTKLEDSAMYFCASSSTRDGELFFGEGSRLTVL.

This clonotype was detected ten times or more. The V and J genes are TRBV5-1 and TRBJ1-1; TRBD1 might be the D (5 bases). This CDR3 spans 15 amino acids. V was shortened by 4 bases and J by 4 bases, with 17 bases between the two germline ends. Germline V CDR1 and CDR2: SGHRS, YFSETQ. DNA for the CDR3: TGCGCCAGCAGCATAGGCGGCGGGGGACGCACTGAAGCTTTCTTT. Translation gives CASSIGGGGRTEAFF.

This clonotype was found many times. The germline gene is not matched at one end of the junction; a read error may be the cause. This rearrangement joins TRBV11-2 to TRBJ2-3, with 9 bases matching TRBD2. CDR3 length: 13 residues. The germline gives CDR1 SGHAT, CDR2 FQNNGV. The CDR3 nucleotides read TGTGCCAGCAGCTTAGACGGAGCGGGAGGCCCTGATTTT. This translates into CASSLDGAGGPDF.

At least ten counts were recorded for this clonotype. The rearrangement joins TRBV20-1 to TRBJ2-7; D ambiguous. This CDR3 region has 13 residues. Trimming took 7 bases from V and 6 from J, leaving 19 bases between them. Germline CDR1 DFQATT, CDR2 SNEGSKA (reference sequence). The CDR3 sequence: CSVPSSHRSEQYF. The CDR3 nucleotides read TGCAGTGTTCCAAGCAGCCATAGAAGCGAGCAGTACTTC.

To note about this clonotype: A read error is the likely source, as a far larger clone sits one nucleotide away. Lacking the conserved final phenylalanine or tryptophan, this CDR3 likely reflects a read error. V and J are TRBV11-2 and TRBJ2-7; weak D call: TRBD2 (6 bases). The CDR3 length is 15 residues. Germline V gene sequence: CDR1 SGHAT, CDR2 FQNNGV. Trimming stripped 1 base from V and 4 bases from J, with 14 bases between. The CDR3 region has the DNA TGTGCCAGCAGCTTAGTCGCGGGAAAGGATTACGAGCAGTACCTC. Translation gives CASSLVAGKDYEQYL.

This clonotype was seen ten or more times. The chain carries TRBV7-2 and TRBJ2-3; tentative D call: TRBD1 (6 bases). The V gene lost 5 bases and the J gene lost 4 bases, with 10 bases spanning the gap. Looked up from germline, CDR1 is SGHTA and CDR2 is FQGNSA. The CDR3 runs to 13 residues. Here the CDR3 reads CASSARGPDTQYF. The CDR3 nucleotides read TGTGCCAGCAGCGCCAGGGGCCCAGATACGCAGTATTTT.

This clonotype has at least ten counts. This chain connects TRBV2 to TRBJ2-1; D is possibly TRBD1 (6 bases). V was clipped by 2 bases and J by 12 bases, with 17 bases between them. Germline CDR1 reads SNHLY; CDR2 reads FYNNEI. This CDR3 contains 14 residues. The CDR3 coding sequence is TGTGCCAGCAGTGAATGGGGGACACCCGCTTGGCAGTTCTTC. Protein sequence: CASSEWGTPAWQFF.